Listed below are T cell receptor beta chains from one sample, sequenced in a study of T cell clones after liver transplantation. Using immunoSEQ multiplex PCR, the repertoire was profiled, and TCRdb retains in-frame clones only, with some absent. The table lists about 100,000 clones, approximately 85% of them singletons, with around 0.97% in the top ten. The specimen comprised CD4+ T cells from blood, sampled before liver transplant. These receptor sequences come from a human donor who received a liver transplant. The conserved cysteine and the conserved F or W are not part of the CDR3 here.

v_call	j_call	cdr3_aa
TRBV27	TRBJ2-7	ASSLSSSGRTEQY
TRBV10-3	TRBJ2-7	AISETGDPYEQY
TRBV7-2	TRBJ2-5	ASTQGGTQY
TRBV5-6	TRBJ2-3	ASSWVGDTQY
TRBV5-6	TRBJ2-3	ASSISSTDTQY
TRBV6-4	TRBJ2-1	ASSDSKGRTGGF
TRBV27	TRBJ1-6	ASSLTRQINNSPLH
TRBV25-1	TRBJ2-2	ASSGWRGGYAGELF
TRBV7-2	TRBJ2-7	ASSSGGTSSYEQY
TRBV5-8	TRBJ2-1	ASSSFPAGLQDNEQF
TRBV19	TRBJ1-1	ASTAPRLNTEAF
TRBV4-2	TRBJ1-2	ASSQPQQPEGGYT
TRBV18	TRBJ2-7	ASSPPSGVYEQY
TRBV5-1	TRBJ2-6	ATTGGSIAGANVLT
TRBV4-3	TRBJ1-4	ASSQGAANEKLF
TRBV4-2	TRBJ1-5	ASSGQGSNQPQH
TRBV28	TRBJ2-7	ASRGRGGEQY
TRBV27	TRBJ2-1	ASSFSGVSYNEQF
TRBV12-5	TRBJ1-5	ASGSGTGGNQPQH
TRBV7-9	TRBJ2-2	ASRRAQGYTGELF
TRBV5-1	TRBJ2-1	ASSLGAKIPYNEQF
TRBV7-2	TRBJ1-6	ASSKQGSNSPLH
TRBV18	TRBJ1-1	ASSPSYGGMNTEAF
TRBV6-1	TRBJ2-2	ASREKGQGMGTGELF
TRBV2	TRBJ1-1	ASNPENTEAF
TRBV7-8	TRBJ2-2	ASSLVVEGELF
TRBV5-1	TRBJ1-2	ASTPRGRGNNGYT
TRBV2	TRBJ2-1	ASSEFPGGGSEQF
TRBV5-4	TRBJ1-2	ASSGDYGYT
TRBV30	TRBJ2-7	AWRPGRNYEQY
TRBV15	TRBJ1-1	ATSREGSGPAEAF
TRBV27	TRBJ1-5	ASSLSLRGYSNQPQH
TRBV28	TRBJ2-7	ASSLGTSGGREQY
TRBV9	TRBJ2-1	ASSLSGSSYNEQF
TRBV10-1	TRBJ2-1	ASSEGQDHNEQF
TRBV19	TRBJ1-5	ASSRNSYNQPQH
TRBV29-1	TRBJ1-1	SVGEQRGGSNTEAF
TRBV5-6	TRBJ2-1	ASSLFGASYNEQF
TRBV6-1	TRBJ1-2	ASTSVINYGYT
TRBV10-3	TRBJ2-1	AISGLVGGEQF
TRBV4-1	TRBJ2-3	ASSQLPGTDTQY
TRBV7-2	TRBJ1-1	ASSFPGGLTEAF